This T cell receptor (beta chain) was captured in a study of blood T cell repertoires in COVID-19. Looking at the study overall: Spain, Italy and the United States supplied samples that represented acute and convalescent COVID-19.

Authors' data handling: Reference gene primer amplification gave nucleated cell count estimates. Assay: immunoSEQ multiplex PCR; the TCRdb copy retains only in-frame clones and omits some. The V and J calls and clone size come from that table; D and trimming were worked out from the DNA. The sample holds some 150,000 clones, roughly nine tenths seen once. The TCR sequence derives from a human donor in a cohort sampled during active COVID-19. The sequencing input was peripheral blood.

The CDR3 loop reads CASSYSVGGDYGYTF. The CDR3 DNA follows: TGTGCCAGCAGTTATTCGGTAGGGGGAGACTATGGCTACACCTTC. The chain is built from TRBV6-5 and TRBJ1-2, with a weak D call TRBD1 (6 bases). The germline CDR1 and CDR2 sequences are MNHEY and SVGAGI. The CDR3 sequence is 15 residues long. V gave up 3 bases and J gave up 3 bases, with 14 bases separating them.